The 21 T cell receptor beta chains in this list originate from one sample, sequenced in a study of ipilimumab plus nivolumab after autologous stem cell transplantation. The table came from immunoSEQ multiplex PCR; TCRdb's copy has only in-frame clones and leaves some out. The data contain roughly 43,000 clones, around nine tenths of them seen just once; the ten biggest clones take up less than 0.95%. Sequenced material: PBMCs, taken in a trial of ipilimumab plus nivolumab as post-transplant consolidation. The receptor source for this set is a male donor with multiple myeloma.

CDR3 protein: CASSMWRNSGNTIYF. CDR3 coding DNA: TGTGCCAGTAGTATGTGGAGAAACTCTGGAAACACCATATATTTT. The rearrangement links TRBV19 to TRBJ1-3; no clear D. Germline V gene lookup returns CDR1 LNHDA and CDR2 SQIVND (reference sequence). V dropped 3 bases and J dropped 0 bases, with 9 bases sitting between them. The CDR3 length is 15 residues.

V gene TRBV29-1 combines with J gene TRBJ2-7; D is unresolved. Per the germline V gene, CDR1 is SQVTM and CDR2 is ANQGSEA. V lost 4 bases to trimming and J lost 2 bases, with 12 bases between them. The CDR3 is 13 amino acids. CDR3 sequence (DNA): TGCAGCGTTGGAGGCGGCAGCACCTACGAGCAGTACTTC. It encodes CSVGGGSTYEQYF.

This chain uses TRBV11-3 with TRBJ2-3, with D perhaps matching TRBD2 (5 bases). This CDR3 contains 12 residues. The V end was cut by 5 bases, the J end by 8 bases, with 11 bases between. CDR1 is SGHNT, CDR2 YENEEA, per germline. CDR3 sequence reads: CASSAGGSTQYF. CDR3 nucleotides: TGTGCCAGCAGCGCAGGCGGGTCTACGCAGTATTTT.

This chain joins TRBV30 and TRBJ2-2; TRBD2 is a possible D gene (6 bases). CDR1 is GTSNPN, CDR2 SVGIG, per germline (reference sequence). The V and J ends lost 3 bases and 8 bases respectively, with 13 bases between them. The CDR3 has 13 amino acids. The CDR3 nucleotides are TGTGCCTGGAGGGAGGGACCGCCGGGGGAGCTGTTTTTT. Its protein product is CAWREGPPGELFF.

CDR3 nucleotides: TGTGCCAGTAGTAGCATACAATCAACTAATGAAAAACTGTTTTTT. Its translation is CASSSIQSTNEKLFF. This chain connects TRBV19 to TRBJ1-4, with unresolved D. The CDR3 is 15 amino acids. CDR1 LNHDA and CDR2 SQIVND come from the germline V gene (reference sequence). With 4 bases removed from V and 0 bases from J, the gap between germline ends came to 9 bases.

The genes are TRBV18 and TRBJ2-7; D is ambiguous. Looked up from germline, CDR1 is KGHSH and CDR2 is LQKENI. Deletions cut 2 bases from V and 3 bases from J, with 5 bases between. The CDR3 is 12 amino acids. The CDR3 DNA sequence: TGTGCCAGCTCACCATCCGTCTACGAGCAGTACTTC. Its translation is CASSPSVYEQYF.

This sequence joins TRBV5-1 and TRBJ2-7; D is ambiguous. The CDR3 runs 14 residues. In germline, CDR1 is SGHRS, CDR2 YFSETQ. V shed 3 bases and J shed 2 bases, with 12 bases lying between them. The CDR3 loop is CASSSTLGTYEQYF. The DNA for the CDR3 is TGCGCCAGCAGCTCTACTCTGGGTACCTACGAGCAGTACTTC.

V and J are TRBV6-5 and TRBJ1-2; D may be TRBD1 (5 bases). Germline CDR1 MNHEY, CDR2 SVGAGI. V was clipped by 6 bases and J by 3 bases, with 14 bases between them. CDR3 size: 14 residues. CDR3 in amino acids: CASRGNRGDYGYTF. The CDR3 nucleotides read TGTGCCAGCAGGGGAAACCGGGGGGACTATGGCTACACCTTC.

The chain links TRBV4-2 to TRBJ2-1, with 10 bases lining up with TRBD2. The CDR3 contains 16 residues. Germline-derived CDR1 and CDR2 are LGHNA and YNFKEQ. V shed 2 bases and J 0 bases; nucleotides not matched to a gene: 1. The CDR3 sequence: CASSQTSGTSYNEQFF. CDR3 sequence (DNA): TGTGCCAGCAGCCAAACTAGCGGGACCTCCTACAATGAGCAGTTCTTC.

The V and J genes are TRBV6-5 and TRBJ1-2; no definite D call. Trimming took off 5 bases at V and 6 bases at J, with 19 bases between the two ends. CDR3 size: 15 residues. Germline V CDR1 and CDR2: MNHEY, SVGAGI. This chain's CDR3 is CASSQQPGSRDGYTF. CDR3 DNA: TGTGCCAGCAGTCAGCAGCCCGGGTCCAGAGATGGCTACACCTTC.

The chain has TRBV11-2 and TRBJ2-7; D gene unclear. CDR1 and CDR2 from the germline V gene are SGHAT and FQNNGV. The CDR3 is made up of 14 amino acids. Trimming removed 7 bases at V and 3 bases at J, with 16 bases between. CDR3 region: CASTQPGYSYEQYF. CDR3 nucleotide sequence: TGTGCCAGCACCCAGCCGGGCTACAGCTACGAGCAGTACTTC.

J is TRBJ1-2 and V is TRBV6-1, with D possibly being TRBD1 (6 bases). Germline values: CDR1 MNHNS, CDR2 SASEGT. The CDR3 runs to 14 residues. The germline V and J ends were trimmed by 6 bases and 6 bases, with 17 bases remaining between them. The CDR3 loop reads CASSLSTGVHGYTF. The CDR3, as DNA: TGTGCCAGCAGCTTGTCGACAGGCGTCCATGGCTACACCTTC.

The CDR3 protein is CASCPGQGRGEQYF. The CDR3 DNA reads TGTGCCAGTTGTCCGGGACAGGGGAGGGGTGAGCAGTACTTC. This chain links TRBV2 with TRBJ2-7, with 10 bases lining up with TRBD1. Germline trimming cut 9 bases from V and 7 bases from J; bases unmatched to any gene: 12. The CDR3 runs to 14 residues. Germline CDR1 SNHLY, CDR2 FYNNEI.

The chain carries TRBV7-2 and TRBJ2-3; 9 nucleotides align to TRBD2. CDR1 is SGHTA and CDR2 is FQGNSA in the germline V gene. J was trimmed by 2 bases and V by 5 bases; bases with no gene match: 5. The CDR3 contains 15 residues. CDR3 sequence reads: CASSQGLAYTDTQYF. In DNA, the CDR3 is TGTGCCAGCAGCCAAGGACTAGCGTACACAGATACGCAGTATTTT.

The chain employs TRBV6-6 and TRBJ1-2; maybe TRBD1 (6 bases). Germline V gene data show CDR1 as MNHNY and CDR2 as SVGAGI (reference sequence). The length of the CDR3 is 16 residues. Trimming pared 2 bases from V and 1 base from J, leaving 14 bases between. This CDR3 reads CASSYDPKGVNYGYTF. CDR3 sequence (DNA): TGTGCCAGCAGTTACGATCCAAAGGGGGTTAACTATGGCTACACCTTC.

The J gene is TRBJ1-3, the V gene TRBV7-2; D remains unclear. In germline, CDR1 is SGHTA, CDR2 FQGNSA. Trimming left V 1 base short and J 0 bases short, with 10 bases between. The CDR3 has 16 residues. The CDR3 sequence is CASSLVWEISGNTIYF. The CDR3 DNA reads TGTGCCAGCAGCTTAGTGTGGGAAATCTCTGGAAACACCATATATTTT.

The chain joins TRBV14 to TRBJ2-5, with D tentatively TRBD1 (5 bases). The V gene lost 0 bases and the J gene lost 0 bases, with 20 bases spanning the gap. This CDR3 contains 19 residues. The germline V gene has CDR1 SGHDN and CDR2 FVKESK. The CDR3 DNA is TGTGCCAGCAGCCAAGACGTATTGGGGCAGGGCCCGTACCAAGAGACCCAGTACTTC. Translation: CASSQDVLGQGPYQETQYF.

This chain links TRBV5-4 with TRBJ2-5, with D unclear. The germline gives CDR1 SGHNT, CDR2 YYREEE (reference sequence). CDR3 size: 15 residues. V was shortened by 4 bases and J by 1 base, with 14 bases between the two germline ends. CDR3 bases: TGTGCCAGCAGCCCCCGGGTGGGCGGCCAAGAGACCCAGTACTTC. Encoded protein: CASSPRVGGQETQYF.

J is TRBJ1-5 and V is TRBV5-6; D perhaps matches TRBD1 (6 bases). V lost 4 bases, J lost 3 bases, and 11 bases lay in between. The CDR3 has 14 residues. Germline CDR1 is SGHDT and CDR2 is YYEEEE. This CDR3 is CASSRRGNNQPQHF. In DNA, the CDR3 is TGTGCCAGCAGCCGTAGGGGGAACAATCAGCCCCAGCATTTT.

Only a few counts were recorded for this clone. The chain links TRBV30 to TRBJ1-5, with a weak D call TRBD1 (5 bases). The CDR3 is made up of 14 amino acids. V was clipped by 0 bases and J by 6 bases, with 12 bases between them. Germline assignment: CDR1 GTSNPN and CDR2 SVGIG (reference sequence). The CDR3 DNA reads TGTGCCTGGAGTGTTGGTGGGGCGAGTCAGCCCCAGCATTTT. Residues: CAWSVGGASQPQHF.

CDR3 sequence: CASSRDRGNQPQHF. Written as DNA, the CDR3 is TGTGCCAGCTCACGGGACAGGGGGAATCAGCCCCAGCATTTT. This chain joins TRBV18 and TRBJ1-5, with TRBD1 matching 11 bases. CDR3 size: 14 residues. With 4 bases clipped from V and 4 bases from J, the junction kept 0 bases outside the gene matches. Germline CDR1 is KGHSH and CDR2 is LQKENI.